This T cell receptor beta chain is drawn from a study of blood T cell repertoires in COVID-19. Study background: The samples span acute and convalescent COVID-19 from the United States, Italy and Spain.

Trimming cost V 0 bases and J 1 base, with 10 bases left between them. The CDR3 has 15 amino acids. Germline values: CDR1 SGDLS, CDR2 YYNGEE. This table comes from immunoSEQ multiplex PCR, and its TCRdb copy is limited to in-frame clones, with some not included. This sample has about 140,000 clones; roughly 91% occur once, and the top ten carry 2.5% to 3%. Sequenced input: peripheral blood. The chain combines TRBV9 with TRBJ2-5; D might be TRBD2 (5 bases). This sequence was found in a man aged 55 to 70 with active or convalescent COVID-19. CDR3 bases: TGTGCCAGCAGCGTAGCCATTGAGGGCCAAGAGACCCAGTACTTC. Encoded protein: CASSVAIEGQETQYF. The entire variable domain, with the rest obtained from reference TRBV9 and TRBJ2-5, is as follows: DSGVTQTPKHLITATGQRVTLRCSPRSGDLSVYWYQQSLDQGLQFLIQYYNGEERAKGNILERFSAQQFPDLHSELNLSSLELGDSALYFCASSVAIEGQETQYFGPGTRLLVL.